This T cell receptor (beta chain) was captured in a study of T-cell reconstitution after alpha-beta-depleted transplantation in children. The CDR3 has 14 amino acids. With 0 bases clipped from V and 3 bases from J, the junction kept 2 bases outside the gene matches. Germline V lookup: CDR1 LGHNA, CDR2 YNFKEQ. The TCRbeta library was prepared with unique molecular identifiers. TCRdb independently ran MiXCR on the PCR reads; one entry per CDR3 protein. The sample lists some 300,000 distinct CDR3 sequences, about a tenth occurring once. The chain recombines TRBV4-2 with TRBJ2-7, with 7 bases identical to TRBD2. Sequenced material: PBMCs from the stem cell graft donor, taken from the stem cell graft. The source of this sequence is a human donor who donated a stem cell graft to a child with acute lymphoblastic leukemia. The CDR3: CASSQDRTSYEQYF. The CDR3 nucleotides are TGTGCCAGCAGCCAAGATCGGACTAGCTACGAGCAGTACTTC.